This TCR beta chain was captured by sequencing in a study of T cell changes during pregnancy in multiple sclerosis. Concerning this clone: Other nucleotide sequences from this sample produce the same CDR3.

The table came from immunoSEQ multiplex PCR; TCRdb's copy has only in-frame clones and leaves some out. This table holds 40,000 to 55,000 clones, just under 95% found once. Germline loops: CDR1 SGDLS, CDR2 YYNGEE. The CDR3 has 14 amino acids. The V gene lost 0 bases and the J gene lost 3 bases, with 8 bases spanning the gap. This chain connects TRBV9 to TRBJ2-3; D is possibly TRBD2 (6 bases). Specimen: CD4+ T cells from peripheral blood mononuclear cells, collected in the third trimester of pregnancy. The TCR originated in a female donor with multiple sclerosis, enrolled in a pregnancy study. The CDR3 region has the DNA TGTGCCAGCAGCGTAGTCGGGACTACAGATACGCAGTATTTT. Its translation is CASSVVGTTDTQYF.